Presented here are 16 T cell receptor beta chains from one specimen sequenced in a study of T cell responses to AZD1222 COVID-19 vaccine. TCRdb's copy holds only in-frame clones and misses some; the assay was immunoSEQ multiplex PCR. The sample has approximately 150,000 clones; more than 80% are singletons. The input for sequencing was peripheral blood, taken 28 days after the second dose of the MenACWY control vaccine. These receptors were collected from an adult who received the MenACWY meningococcal vaccine as a control.

The J gene is TRBJ2-7, the V gene TRBV6-1; D ambiguous. Trimming stripped 5 bases from V and 0 bases from J, with 5 bases between. Germline-derived CDR1 and CDR2 are MNHNS and SASEGT. The CDR3 totals 12 residues. CDR3 loop: CASSFSSYEQYF. The DNA for the CDR3 is TGTGCCAGCAGTTTTAGCTCCTACGAGCAGTACTTC.

This clone was detected only once. The V and J genes are TRBV5-3 and TRBJ1-6, with unresolved D. TRBV5-3 counts as an open reading frame of uncertain function. The CDR3 has 14 residues. V was cut by 3 bases and J by 8 bases, with 12 bases left in between. CDR3: CARSWAVRHSPLHF. CDR3 coding DNA: TGTGCCAGAAGCTGGGCGGTTCGTCATTCACCCCTCCACTTT.

This chain uses TRBV3-1 (or the pseudogene TRBV3-2) with TRBJ1-5, with 8 nucleotides matching TRBD1. This CDR3 has 12 residues. The junction had 4 bases not matched to a gene; V was cut back by 9 bases and J by 6 bases. From germline, CDR1 is LGHDT and CDR2 YNNKEL (reference sequence). The CDR3 sequence: CASGQGSQPQHF. In nucleotides, the CDR3 is TGTGCCAGTGGACAGGGTAGTCAGCCCCAGCATTTT.

The rearrangement links TRBV11-2 to TRBJ1-4; D call uncertain. CDR3 size: 14 residues. Trimming took off 5 bases at V and 0 bases at J, with 7 bases between the two ends. The germline CDR1 and CDR2 sequences are SGHAT and FQNNGV. CDR3 region: CASSPLTTNEKLFF. The CDR3 DNA follows: TGTGCCAGCAGCCCCCTGACAACTAATGAAAAACTGTTTTTT.

The V call is TRBV19, the J call TRBJ1-3; D is possibly TRBD1 (6 bases). V was shortened by 5 bases and J by 2 bases, with 10 bases between the two germline ends. The V gene's germline CDR1 is LNHDA and CDR2 SQIVND (reference sequence). CDR3 size: 14 residues. The CDR3 nucleotides are TGTGCCAGTAGTCTAACAGGGACTGGAAACACCATATATTTT. It specifies CASSLTGTGNTIYF. Based on the CDR3 plus reference TRBV19 and TRBJ1-3, the full variable domain is DGGITQSPKYLFRKEGQNVTLSCEQNLNHDAMYWYRQDPGQGLRLIYYSQIVNDFQKGDIAEGYSVSREKKESFPLTVTSAQKNPTAFYLCASSLTGTGNTIYFGEGSWLTVV.

The CDR3 DNA reads as TGTGCCAGCAGCCAAGATTTGACGGACTATGGCTACACCTTC. It translates to CASSQDLTDYGYTF. The chain has TRBV3-1 (or the pseudogene TRBV3-2) and TRBJ1-2, with no clear D. This CDR3 spans 14 amino acids. Trimming took off 0 bases at V and 3 bases at J, with 8 bases between the two ends. CDR1 and CDR2 from the germline V gene are LGHDT and YNNKEL (reference sequence).

The chain has TRBV3-1 (or the pseudogene TRBV3-2) and TRBJ2-2; 12 bases align to TRBD2. The CDR3 consists of 15 residues. Trimming cost V 4 bases and J 5 bases; bases outside gene matches: 2. Looked up from germline, CDR1 is LGHDT and CDR2 is YNNKEL (reference sequence). CDR3 coding DNA: TGTGCCAGCAGCCCGGGACTAGCGGGTACCGGGGAGCTGTTTTTT. As protein: CASSPGLAGTGELFF.

The chain has TRBV28 and TRBJ1-4, with D unresolved. V lost 6 bases and J 6 bases, leaving 11 bases between the germline ends. The CDR3 runs to 13 residues. Germline V gives CDR1 MDHEN, CDR2 SYDVKM. CDR3 sequence: CASRKTADEKLFF. The CDR3 DNA sequence: TGTGCCAGCAGAAAAACAGCGGATGAAAAACTGTTTTTT.

The table lists this clone with a count of one. The V and J genes are TRBV5-8 and TRBJ2-6; a possible D gene is TRBD1 (6 bases). The CDR3 is 17 amino acids. V lost 0 bases and J lost 0, with 10 bases in between. Per the germline V gene, CDR1 is SGHTS and CDR2 is YDEGEE. The CDR3 nucleotides read TGTGCCAGCAGCTTGGGGGGGACAATCTCTGGGGCCAACGTCCTGACTTTC. Translated: CASSLGGTISGANVLTF.

This chain joins TRBV27 and TRBJ1-6; D is possibly TRBD1 (6 bases). V lost 6 bases and J 4 bases, leaving 13 bases between the germline ends. Looked up from germline, CDR1 is MNHEY and CDR2 is SMNVEV (reference sequence). The CDR3 extends over 15 amino acids. The CDR3 here is CASSRRTDYNSPLHF. CDR3 coding DNA: TGTGCCAGCAGCCGGAGGACAGATTATAATTCACCCCTCCACTTT.

The chain recombines TRBV9 with TRBJ1-3, with 7 bases identical to TRBD1. This CDR3 spans 16 amino acids. V lost 0 bases and J lost 4; bases outside the gene matches: 7. CDR1 is SGDLS, CDR2 YYNGEE, per germline. The CDR3 region is CASSVAPSGQGNTIYF. CDR3 sequence (DNA): TGTGCCAGCAGCGTAGCTCCCTCGGGACAGGGAAACACCATATATTTT.

The J gene is TRBJ2-7, the V gene TRBV19; 8 bases match TRBD1. Unmatched junction bases numbered 6, after V lost 5 bases and J lost 3 bases. Germline loops: CDR1 LNHDA, CDR2 SQIVND (reference sequence). This CDR3 is built from 14 residues. The CDR3 region is CASSSRGRDYEQYF. CDR3 nucleotides: TGTGCCAGTAGTTCCAGGGGGCGAGACTACGAGCAGTACTTC.

The rearrangement joins TRBV18 to TRBJ1-6; D is unresolved. The germline V gene has CDR1 KGHSH and CDR2 LQKENI. V gave up 3 bases and J gave up 4 bases, with 7 bases separating them. The CDR3 totals 14 residues. CDR3 bases: TGTGCCAGCTCACCGGAGGGTTATAATTCACCCCTCCACTTT. Translated, it gives CASSPEGYNSPLHF.

A word on this clone: Other DNA sequences in this sample translate to the same CDR3. CDR3 in DNA: TGTGCCAGCAGTTTAGGCCAGGGCTATGGCTACACCTTC. This translates into CASSLGQGYGYTF. The chain couples TRBV12-3 or TRBV12-4 to TRBJ1-2; the D gene is possibly TRBD1 (5 bases). Trimming left V 1 base short and J 4 bases short, with 7 bases between. The CDR3 consists of 13 residues.

Only a few counts were recorded for this clone. The V gene is TRBV5-1, the J gene TRBJ2-7; 10 positions match TRBD1. Germline CDR1 SGHRS, CDR2 YFSETQ. The CDR3 loop spans 17 amino acids. V lost 2 bases to trimming and J lost 5 bases; unmatched junction nucleotides: 13. The CDR3: CASSLEKAGTGVHEQYF. The CDR3 DNA follows: TGCGCCAGCAGCTTAGAGAAGGCCGGGACAGGGGTTCACGAGCAGTACTTC.

The V and J genes are TRBV11-3 and TRBJ2-3; 7 nucleotides agree with TRBD1. The ends lost 1 base at V and 4 bases at J; junction bases unmatched: 5. The CDR3 length is 15 residues. Germline values: CDR1 SGHNT, CDR2 YENEEA. This chain's CDR3 is CASSLGQGIADTQYF. DNA of the CDR3: TGTGCCAGCAGCTTAGGACAGGGTATAGCAGATACGCAGTATTTT. Together with reference TRBV11-3 and TRBJ2-3, the CDR3 gives the full variable domain: EAGVVQSPRYKIIEKKQPVAFWCNPISGHNTLYWYLQNLGQGPELLIRYENEEAVDDSQLPKDRFSAERLKGVDSTLKIQPAELGDSAVYLCASSLGQGIADTQYFGPGTRLTVL.